This T cell receptor beta chain was obtained from a study of blood T cell repertoires in COVID-19. Study as a whole: The United States, Italy and Spain provided the acute and convalescent COVID-19 samples. The cDNA or gDNA used as material had been derived from T cells, B-cell-depleted T cells, or PBMCs.

Germline V gene data show CDR1 as MNHEY and CDR2 as SMNVEV (reference sequence). The junction had 10 bases not matched to a gene; V was cut back by 5 bases and J by 5 bases. This CDR3 contains 15 residues. As processed by the authors: Amplification of reference gene primers provided the estimated nucleated cell counts. Repertoires were generated with immunoSEQ multiplex PCR, while TCRdb's copy carries only in-frame clones and drops some. The V and J calls and clone size were taken over from that table, and D and trimming were inferred from the DNA. The sample contains around 220,000 clones, about 90% of which appear only once.

Sequencing was performed on peripheral blood. The sequence derives from a man aged 35 to 55 with active or convalescent COVID-19. This chain joins TRBV27 and TRBJ1-1, with 8 nucleotides matching TRBD1. The CDR3 DNA reads as TGTGCCAGCAGTACCTTCGGGACAGGCGGGACTGAAGCTTTCTTT. This sequence encodes CASSTFGTGGTEAFF.